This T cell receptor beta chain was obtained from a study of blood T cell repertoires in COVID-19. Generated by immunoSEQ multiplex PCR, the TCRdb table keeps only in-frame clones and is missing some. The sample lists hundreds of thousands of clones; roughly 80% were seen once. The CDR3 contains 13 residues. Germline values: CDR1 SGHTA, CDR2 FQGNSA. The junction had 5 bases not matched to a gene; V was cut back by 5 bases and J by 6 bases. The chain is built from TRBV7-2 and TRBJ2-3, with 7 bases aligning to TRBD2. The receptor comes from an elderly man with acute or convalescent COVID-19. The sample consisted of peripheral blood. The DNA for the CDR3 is TGTGCCAGCAGCCTGGGAGGGTCGGATACGCAGTATTTT. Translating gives CASSLGGSDTQYF.